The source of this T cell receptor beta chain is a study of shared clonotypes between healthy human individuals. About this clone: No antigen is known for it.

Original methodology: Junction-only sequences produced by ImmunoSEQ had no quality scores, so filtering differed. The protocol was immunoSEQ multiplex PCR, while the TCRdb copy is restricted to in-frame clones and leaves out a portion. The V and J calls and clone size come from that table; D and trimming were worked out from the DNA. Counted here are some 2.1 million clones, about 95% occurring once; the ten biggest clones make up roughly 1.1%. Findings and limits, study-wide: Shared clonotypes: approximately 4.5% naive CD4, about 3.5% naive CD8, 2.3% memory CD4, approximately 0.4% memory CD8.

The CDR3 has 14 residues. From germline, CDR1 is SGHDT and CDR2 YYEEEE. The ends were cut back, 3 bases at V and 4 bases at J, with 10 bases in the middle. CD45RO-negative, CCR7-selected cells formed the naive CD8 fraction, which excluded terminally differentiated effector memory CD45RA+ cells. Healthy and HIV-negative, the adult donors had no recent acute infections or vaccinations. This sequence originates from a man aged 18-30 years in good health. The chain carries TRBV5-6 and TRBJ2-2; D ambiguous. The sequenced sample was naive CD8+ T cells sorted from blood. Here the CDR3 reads CASSSRQVTGELFF. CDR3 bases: TGTGCCAGCAGCTCCCGGCAGGTCACCGGGGAGCTGTTTTTT.